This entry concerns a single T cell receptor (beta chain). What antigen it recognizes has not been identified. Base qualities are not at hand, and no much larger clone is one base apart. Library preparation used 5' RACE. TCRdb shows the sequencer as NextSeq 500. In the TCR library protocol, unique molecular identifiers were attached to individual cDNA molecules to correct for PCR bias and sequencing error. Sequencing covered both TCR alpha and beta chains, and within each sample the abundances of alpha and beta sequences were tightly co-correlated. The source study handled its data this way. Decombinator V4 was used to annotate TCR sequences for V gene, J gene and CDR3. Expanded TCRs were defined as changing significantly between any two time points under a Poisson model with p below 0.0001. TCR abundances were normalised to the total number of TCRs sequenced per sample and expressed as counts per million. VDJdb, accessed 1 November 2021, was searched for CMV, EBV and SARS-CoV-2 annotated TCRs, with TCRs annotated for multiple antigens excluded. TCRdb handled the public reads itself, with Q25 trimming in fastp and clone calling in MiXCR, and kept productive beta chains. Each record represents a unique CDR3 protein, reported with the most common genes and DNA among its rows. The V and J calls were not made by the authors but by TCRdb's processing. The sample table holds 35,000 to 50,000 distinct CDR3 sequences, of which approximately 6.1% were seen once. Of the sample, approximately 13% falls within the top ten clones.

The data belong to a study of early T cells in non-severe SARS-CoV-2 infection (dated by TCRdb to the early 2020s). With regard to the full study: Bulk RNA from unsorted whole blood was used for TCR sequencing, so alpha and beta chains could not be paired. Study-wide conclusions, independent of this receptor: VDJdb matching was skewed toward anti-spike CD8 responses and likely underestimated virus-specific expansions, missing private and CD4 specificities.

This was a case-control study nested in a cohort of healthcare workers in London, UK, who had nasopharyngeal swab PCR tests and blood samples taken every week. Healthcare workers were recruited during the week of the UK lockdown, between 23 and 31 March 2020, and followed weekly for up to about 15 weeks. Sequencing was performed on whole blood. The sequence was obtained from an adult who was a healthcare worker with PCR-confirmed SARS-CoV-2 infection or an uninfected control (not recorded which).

This receptor carries the CDR3 CASRAVRGARTDTQYF. The bases read TGTGCCAGCAGGGCGGTCCGGGGCGCTCGCACAGATACGCAGTATTTT. The sequence joins TRBV11-2 to TRBJ2-3, with the D gene possibly TRBD1 or TRBD2, each one fitting 5 bases. From a lookup of the germline V gene, CDR1 and CDR2 are SGHAT and FQNNGV. V and J are truncated by 6 bases and 1 base respectively, leaving an intervening sequence of 17 bases. Counted from cysteine to phenylalanine, this CDR3 has 16 amino acids. Of all the DNA, just the CDR3 is kept, 48 bases in frame from base 1.